One sample yielded the 14 T cell receptor beta chains listed below, sequenced in a study of blood T cell repertoires in COVID-19. Method: immunoSEQ multiplex PCR; TCRdb's copy keeps in-frame clones and lacks some. The table lists 200,000 to 250,000 clones, about 86% of them singletons. The sample was peripheral blood. These receptors were taken from a man in his fifties with active or convalescent COVID-19.

The chain employs TRBV18 and TRBJ2-7, with D unresolved. The CDR3 contains 11 residues. Trimming took 4 bases from V and 4 from J, leaving 5 bases between them. Germline V lookup: CDR1 KGHSH, CDR2 LQKENI. The CDR3: CASSLKYEQYF. The CDR3 DNA reads as TGTGCCAGCTCACTAAAATACGAGCAGTACTTC.

V and J are TRBV30 and TRBJ2-1; TRBD1 matches 7 bases. Per germline, CDR1 GTSNPN and CDR2 SVGIG (reference sequence). CDR3 length: 14 amino acids. Trimming cost V 1 base and J 3 bases; bases outside gene matches: 3. CDR3 sequence: CAWSADRVYNEQFF. The CDR3 bases are TGTGCCTGGAGTGCAGACAGGGTCTACAATGAGCAGTTCTTC. Complete variable domain (other parts from reference TRBV30 and TRBJ2-1): SQTIHQWPATLVQPVGSPLSLECTVEGTSNPNLYWYRQAAGRGLQLLFYSVGIGQISSEVPQNLSASRPQDRQFILSSKKLLLSDSGFYLCAWSADRVYNEQFFGPGTRLTVL.

V and J are TRBV28 and TRBJ1-2; D might be TRBD1 (6 bases). This CDR3 has 13 amino acids. V lost 2 bases to trimming and J lost 13 bases, with 17 bases between them. Per the germline V gene, CDR1 is MDHEN and CDR2 is SYDVKM. Here the CDR3 reads CASSLPPTGLSTF. CDR3 sequence (DNA): TGTGCCAGCAGTTTACCCCCCACAGGGCTTTCCACCTTC.

This clone was seen only once. The rearrangement joins TRBV7-2 to TRBJ2-3; 14 bases agree with TRBD2. The CDR3 runs 18 residues. CDR1 is SGHTA, CDR2 FQGNSA, per germline. The V gene end was trimmed by 5 bases and the J gene end by 3 bases; junction bases not matched to a gene: 10. CDR3 nucleotides: TGTGCCAGCAGCCCACCGGGACTAGCGGGGGTCCGGACAGATACGCAGTATTTT. It is translated as CASSPPGLAGVRTDTQYF.

The chain links TRBV9 to TRBJ2-2; a weak D match, TRBD1 (7 bases). Trimming removed 5 bases from V and 7 bases from J, with 27 bases in between. Germline CDR1 reads SGDLS; CDR2 reads YYNGEE. CDR3 length: 18 amino acids. CDR3 amino acids: CASSGDPWRGRFSGELFF. DNA of the CDR3: TGTGCCAGCAGTGGAGATCCTTGGAGGGGGCGCTTCAGCGGGGAGCTGTTTTTT. The full variable domain, in which reference TRBV9 and TRBJ2-2 provide the parts outside the CDR3, is DSGVTQTPKHLITATGQRVTLRCSPRSGDLSVYWYQQSLDQGLQFLIQYYNGEERAKGNILERFSAQQFPDLHSELNLSSLELGDSALYFCASSGDPWRGRFSGELFFGEGSRLTVL.

This chain joins TRBV28 and TRBJ1-1, with unresolved D. This CDR3 is 12 amino acids long. Trimming left V 3 bases short and J 5 bases short, with 7 bases between. Germline assignment: CDR1 MDHEN and CDR2 SYDVKM. The chain's CDR3 is CASSFRGTEAFF. CDR3 bases: TGTGCCAGCAGTTTCCGGGGTACTGAAGCTTTCTTT.

Only one count was recorded for this clone. The chain couples TRBV7-2 to TRBJ2-7; a weak D match, TRBD1 (9 bases). Per germline, CDR1 SGHTA and CDR2 FQGNSA. The CDR3 length is 15 residues. Trimming removed 5 bases from V and 3 bases from J, with 17 bases in between. CDR3 sequence: CASSAGGQGIYEQYF. The CDR3 DNA is TGTGCCAGCAGCGCGGGGGGACAGGGTATCTACGAGCAGTACTTC.

V gene TRBV28 combines with J gene TRBJ2-3; weak D call: TRBD2 (6 bases). Per germline, CDR1 MDHEN and CDR2 SYDVKM. This CDR3 spans 14 amino acids. Trimming stripped 8 bases from V and 1 base from J, with 13 bases between. CDR3 bases: TGTGCCAGCGCCCAGCGGGTCGGCACAGATACGCAGTATTTT. Translation gives CASAQRVGTDTQYF. The full variable domain, in which reference TRBV28 and TRBJ2-3 provide the parts outside the CDR3, is DVKVTQSSRYLVKRTGEKVFLECVQDMDHENMFWYRQDPGLGLRLIYFSYDVKMKEKGDIPEGYSVSREKKERFSLILESASTNQTSMYLCASAQRVGTDTQYFGPGTRLTVL.

The chain has TRBV2 and TRBJ2-2, with D possibly TRBD1 on 5 matching bases. The germline gives CDR1 SNHLY, CDR2 FYNNEI. The CDR3 has 14 amino acids. V gave up 6 bases and J gave up 0 bases, with 8 bases separating them. CDR3 sequence: CASSRQSNTGELFF. The DNA of the CDR3 is TGTGCCAGCAGCCGACAGTCGAACACCGGGGAGCTGTTTTTT.

The J gene is TRBJ1-2, the V gene TRBV6-5; tentative D call: TRBD1 (6 bases). CDR3 length equals 15 residues. Per germline, CDR1 MNHEY and CDR2 SVGAGI. Trimming shortened V by 2 bases and J by 3 bases, and 13 bases separated the two germline ends. CDR3 amino acids: CASSYDGGPYYGYTF. The CDR3 nucleotides read TGTGCCAGCAGTTACGATGGGGGCCCTTACTATGGCTACACCTTC.

The chain employs TRBV19 and TRBJ1-1; D call uncertain. V lost 3 bases and J 0 bases, leaving 14 bases between the germline ends. The CDR3 sequence is 16 residues long. From germline, CDR1 is LNHDA and CDR2 SQIVND (reference sequence). The CDR3: CASSIYSRELNTEAFF. In nucleotides, the CDR3 is TGTGCCAGTAGTATTTACAGTCGGGAGCTGAACACTGAAGCTTTCTTT.

The chain joins TRBV6-5 to TRBJ1-5; unclear D gene. From germline, CDR1 is MNHEY and CDR2 SVGAGI. The CDR3 totals 12 residues. With 11 bases removed from V and 2 bases from J, the gap between germline ends came to 10 bases. The CDR3 DNA follows: TGTGCCTCAAGTCAGGGCAATCAGCCCCAGCATTTT. It specifies CASSQGNQPQHF.

V usage is TRBV25-1 and J usage is TRBJ2-3; 7 positions match TRBD2. V shed 1 base, J shed 1 base, and the junction held 11 bases outside the gene matches. The germline CDR1 and CDR2 sequences are MGHDK and SYGVNS. CDR3 length equals 18 residues. The CDR3 DNA reads TGTGCCAGCAGTGAATGGGGAAGAGCGGGGCCCGGCACAGATACGCAGTATTTT. Protein product: CASSEWGRAGPGTDTQYF. Looking up the rest from reference TRBV25-1 and TRBJ2-3 gives the full variable domain: EADIYQTPRYLVIGTGKKITLECSQTMGHDKMYWYQQDPGMELHLIHYSYGVNSTEKGDLSSESTVSRIRTEHFPLTLESARPSHTSQYLCASSEWGRAGPGTDTQYFGPGTRLTVL.

The V gene is TRBV6-5, the J gene TRBJ2-5, with D possibly being TRBD2 (6 bases). The V end lost 3 bases, the J end lost 3 bases, and 11 bases lay between the germline ends. The CDR3 length is 14 residues. CDR1 MNHEY and CDR2 SVGAGI come from the germline V gene. Here the CDR3 reads CASSYAGRKETQYF. DNA for the CDR3: TGTGCCAGCAGTTATGCGGGGCGCAAAGAGACCCAGTACTTC.